This T cell receptor (beta chain) was captured by sequencing in a study of vaccination and CD4 T cells after COVID-19. Study as a whole: Investigators stimulated cells with overlapping spike peptides drawn from SARS-CoV-2, HCoV-NL63, HCoV-OC43 and HCoV-229E.

With regard to this clonotype: Antigen unknown.

V trimming: 4 bases; J trimming: 7 bases; junction bases outside the gene matches: 9. The CDR3 contains 15 residues. Regarding the study as a whole: Reactive clonotype counts went from median about 20 after infection to about 37 after vaccination, nonsignificantly.

Treatment denoted: roughly 10-day PBMC culture with coronavirus spike peptide pools or control peptides (ViraFEST assay). During the years 2011-2018, before the COVID-19 pandemic, the unexposed donor's CD4+ T cells were collected. The Oncomine TCR Beta short-read assay sequenced DNA from cultured CD4+ T cells. Investigators isolated genomic DNA from cultured CD4+ T cells. TCRdb passed the PCR reads through MiXCR, listing each CDR3 protein once. Of about 9,000 distinct CDR3 sequences in the sample, around 50% were seen once. This clonotype originated in a human donor in good health. The chain recombines TRBV12-3 or TRBV12-4 with TRBJ1-4, with 7 positions matching TRBD1. Sequencing was done on a sample of CD4+ T cells from blood, cultured in vitro. The CDR3 region is CASSSDRVLREKLFF. CDR3 bases: TGTGCCAGCAGTTCAGACAGGGTCCTCCGTGAAAAACTGTTTTTT.